A selection of T cell receptor beta chains follows, all from one sample in a study of breast tumors, draining lymph nodes, adjacent tissues. TCRdb re-called the multiplex PCR reads with MiXCR, one entry per CDR3 protein. The profile shows some 65,000 distinct CDR3 sequences, about 40% of them singletons. Sequencing was done on a sample of breast tumor tissue. The source is a female donor with breast cancer. Some clones in this sample may be carry-over from other donors' samples. Both conserved end residues are part of each CDR3. The D gene is left open where the match is weak. For some rows the clone size is stated as once, few or many, or as a class when expanded; others skip it.

V gene,J gene,clone size,D gene,CDR3 protein,CDR3 DNA
TRBV29-1,TRBJ2-3,many,TRBD2,CSVDPSGGRADTQYF,TGCAGCGTTGACCCTAGCGGGGGACGTGCAGATACGCAGTATTTT
TRBV19,TRBJ1-5,-,-,CASRPGPRGNQPQHF,TGTGCCAGTAGGCCGGGTCCAAGGGGCAATCAGCCCCAGCATTTT
TRBV12-3/TRBV12-4,TRBJ2-2,many,-,CASSAGTGELFF,TGTGCCAGCAGTGCAGGGACCGGGGAGCTGTTTTTT
TRBV6-5,TRBJ1-2,many,-,CASSYSIGGSVYGYTF,TGTGCCAGCAGTTACTCGATAGGGGGTAGTGTCTATGGCTACACCTTC
TRBV4-2,TRBJ2-3,many,-,CASSQAVAEDDLGVTQYF,TGTGCCAGCAGCCAAGCTGTAGCGGAAGACGATTTGGGAGTTACGCAGTATTTT
TRBV6-5,TRBJ2-3,few,-,CASSPRWGRGTDTQYF,TGTGCCAGCAGTCCCAGATGGGGACGGGGCACAGATACGCAGTATTTT
TRBV6-1,TRBJ1-2,-,-,CASSDRGGSAGYTF,TGTGCCAGCAGTGATCGTGGAGGATCAGCTGGCTACACCTTC
TRBV5-6,TRBJ2-3,many,TRBD1,CASSLPGTAFSTDTQYF,TGTGCCAGCAGCTTGCCCGGGACAGCCTTTAGCACAGATACGCAGTATTTT
TRBV11-2,TRBJ2-1,-,TRBD2,CASSLSGGAYNGRFF,TGTGCCAGCAGCTTGAGCGGGGGAGCTTACAATGGGCGGTTCTTC
TRBV2,TRBJ1-5,many,TRBD1,CASRTGTVNQPQHF,TGTGCCAGCAGAACAGGGACAGTCAATCAGCCCCAGCATTTT
TRBV9,TRBJ1-2,many,TRBD1,CASSEGQIASGYTF,TGTGCCAGCAGCGAGGGACAGATCGCCAGCGGCTACACCTTC
TRBV20-1,TRBJ2-1,-,TRBD2,CSARDSGGGTNYEQFF,TGCAGTGCTAGAGATTCCGGGGGGGGAACAAACTATGAGCAGTTCTTC
TRBV19,TRBJ1-1,-,-,CASSIERYTEAFF,TGTGCCAGTAGTATAGAACGTTACACTGAAGCTTTCTTT
TRBV6-1,TRBJ1-1,-,-,CASMTFSNTEAFF,TGTGCCAGCATGACCTTCTCGAACACTGAAGCTTTCTTT
TRBV20-1,TRBJ1-6,-,-,CSASSGIGRGNSPLHF,TGCAGTGCTAGTTCCGGGATAGGGAGGGGTAATTCACCCCTCCACTTT
TRBV6-1,TRBJ2-5,-,TRBD2,CASSYSSGTQETQYF,TGTGCCAGCAGTTATTCTAGCGGGACTCAAGAGACCCAGTACTTC
TRBV2,TRBJ2-3,-,TRBD1,CASRETGGASTQYF,TGTGCCAGCAGAGAAACAGGGGGAGCAAGCACGCAGTATTTT
TRBV5-8,TRBJ2-5,many,TRBD2,CASSLDAGAETQYF,TGTGCCAGCAGCTTGGATGCGGGAGCGGAGACCCAGTACTTC
TRBV20-1,TRBJ2-1,many,TRBD2,CSASRGGRIEQFF,TGCAGTGCTAGTCGGGGGGGTAGGATTGAGCAGTTCTTC
TRBV6-1,TRBJ2-3,-,-,CASSTPLKGGSSTDTQYF,TGTGCCAGCAGTACCCCCTTAAAGGGGGGCTCGAGCACAGATACGCAGTATTTT
TRBV20-1,TRBJ2-3,many,TRBD2,CSARSGGGTDTQYF,TGCAGTGCTAGATCGGGGGGGGGCACAGATACGCAGTATTTT
TRBV4-1,TRBJ1-5,many,-,CASSPYPRRPQPQHF,TGCGCCAGCAGCCCCTATCCCAGGCGACCACAGCCCCAGCATTTT
TRBV4-2,TRBJ2-2,many,-,CASSQDGFGQASVARTGELFF,TGTGCCAGCAGCCAAGATGGTTTTGGGCAGGCGAGCGTAGCGAGAACCGGGGAGCTGTTTTTT
TRBV5-1,TRBJ2-6,-,TRBD1,CASSLVKTGGNVLTF,TGCGCCAGCAGCTTGGTGAAAACAGGGGGGAACGTCCTGACTTTC
TRBV3-1,TRBJ1-6,-,TRBD1,CASSQGQGGNSPLHF,TGTGCCAGCAGCCAAGGACAGGGGGGAAATTCACCCCTCCACTTT
TRBV2,TRBJ2-3,-,TRBD2,CASLSLAGLTDTQYF,TGTGCCAGCCTATCACTAGCGGGGCTCACAGATACGCAGTATTTT